The clone carrying this T cell receptor (beta chain) has only one observation. Data came from immunoSEQ multiplex PCR; TCRdb stores just in-frame clones and leaves some out. The table has 70,000 or so clones, about 95% seen once. This CDR3 has 13 residues. CDR1 is LGHNA, CDR2 YSLEER, per germline. Trimming removed 3 bases from V and 1 base from J, with 6 bases in between. The data belong to a study of control samples from healthy donors and cancer patients. This clonotype was sampled from a woman aged 40 to 49 in good health. Sequenced sample: blood. This sequence joins TRBV4-3 and TRBJ2-5; D gene unclear. The CDR3 coding sequence is TGCGCCAGCAGCCAGGGGATCCAAGAGACCCAGTACTTC. Its protein is CASSQGIQETQYF.